This T cell receptor beta chain was sequenced in a study of vaccination effects on CD4 cells after COVID-19. Only in-frame clones appear in the TCRdb table, and some are missing; sequencing was by immunoSEQ multiplex PCR. The sample records tens of thousands of clones, roughly 73% being singletons. The CDR3 is 19 amino acids. The V and J ends lost 0 bases and 4 bases, in that order; junction bases with no gene match: 10. The germline gives CDR1 SGDLS, CDR2 YYNGEE. About this clone: Its antigen is unknown.

Before sequencing, viral peptide pools were used by the ViraFEST assay to expand antigen-specific CD4+ T cells. Subsequent to 10 days of culture, CD4+ T cells were isolated. This person's SARS-CoV-2 infection, confirmed by PCR, occurred between March and December 2020. At days 3 and 7, half of the medium was exchanged for IL-2 medium. The source is a human donor who had a prior SARS-CoV-2 infection. This chain joins TRBV9 and TRBJ2-3, with 14 nucleotides matching TRBD2. This sample comprised CD4+ T cells from PBMCs cultured with a peptide pool, obtained before COVID-19 vaccination. The CDR3 DNA follows: TGTGCCAGCAGCGTAGCTACCGTGACTAGCGGGGGGGCAGCAGATACGCAGTATTTT. Protein: CASSVATVTSGGAADTQYF. The full variable domain, rest sourced from reference TRBV9 and TRBJ2-3, is DSGVTQTPKHLITATGQRVTLRCSPRSGDLSVYWYQQSLDQGLQFLIQYYNGEERAKGNILERFSAQQFPDLHSELNLSSLELGDSALYFCASSVATVTSGGAADTQYFGPGTRLTVL.